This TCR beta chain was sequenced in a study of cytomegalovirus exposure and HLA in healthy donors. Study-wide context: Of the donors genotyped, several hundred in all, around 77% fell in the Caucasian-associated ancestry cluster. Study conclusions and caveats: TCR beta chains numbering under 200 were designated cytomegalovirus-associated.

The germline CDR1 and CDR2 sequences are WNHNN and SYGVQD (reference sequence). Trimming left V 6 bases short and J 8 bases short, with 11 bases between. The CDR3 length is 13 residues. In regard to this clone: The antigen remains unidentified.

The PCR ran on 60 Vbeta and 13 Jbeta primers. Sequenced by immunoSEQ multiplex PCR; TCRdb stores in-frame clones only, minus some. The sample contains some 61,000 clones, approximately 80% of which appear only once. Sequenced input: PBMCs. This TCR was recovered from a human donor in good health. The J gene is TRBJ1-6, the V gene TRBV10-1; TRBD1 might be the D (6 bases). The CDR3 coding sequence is TGCGCCAGCAGGGAGGACAGAGATTCACCCCTCCACTTT. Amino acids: CASREDRDSPLHF.